The 10 T cell receptor beta chains below all came from one sample that was sequenced in a study of shared clonotypes between healthy human individuals. Assay: immunoSEQ multiplex PCR; the TCRdb copy retains only in-frame clones and omits some. The data contain approximately 2.5 million clones, around nine tenths of them seen just once; the ten biggest clones take up roughly 0.15%. The sequenced sample consisted of naive CD4+ T cells sorted from blood. Subset reported: CD45RA+ positively selected. Receptors were obtained from a young man in good health.

The chain has TRBV6-5 and TRBJ1-5; D is perhaps TRBD1 (5 bases). Germline V gene data show CDR1 as MNHEY and CDR2 as SVGAGI. This CDR3 is 14 amino acids long. V lost 5 bases to trimming and J lost 1 base, with 9 bases between them. The CDR3 region is CASSHWDSNQPQHF. As DNA, the CDR3 is TGTGCCAGCAGTCATTGGGACAGCAATCAGCCCCAGCATTTT.

The chain employs TRBV7-9 and TRBJ2-5; D possibly corresponds to TRBD2 (5 bases). This CDR3 is 15 amino acids long. CDR1 and CDR2 (germline): SEHNR, FQNEAQ (reference sequence). The germline V and J ends were trimmed by 0 bases and 2 bases, with 10 bases remaining between them. This CDR3 reads CASSLALGVQETQYF. CDR3 DNA: TGTGCCAGCAGCTTAGCGCTCGGGGTGCAAGAGACCCAGTACTTC. The full variable domain, its missing parts supplied by reference TRBV7-9 and TRBJ2-5, is DTGVSQNPRHKITKRGQNVTFRCDPISEHNRLYWYRQTLGQGPEFLTYFQNEAQLEKSRLLSDRFSAERPKGSFSTLEIQRTEQGDSAMYLCASSLALGVQETQYFGPGTRLLVL.

The chain joins TRBV28 to TRBJ1-2; D not certain. CDR1 is MDHEN and CDR2 is SYDVKM in the germline V gene. The CDR3 totals 14 residues. Trimming stripped 2 bases from V and 7 bases from J, with 14 bases between. In DNA, the CDR3 is TGTGCCAGCAGTTTAGAGGCGACGGGGTTTGGCTACACCTTC. Its protein product is CASSLEATGFGYTF.

This clone was recorded only once. The chain links TRBV7-2 to TRBJ1-2; D not resolved. The CDR3 is 14 residues long. Per germline, CDR1 SGHTA and CDR2 FQGNSA. V dropped 2 bases and J dropped 7 bases, with 14 bases sitting between them. The CDR3 sequence: CASSLRREAAGYTF. The CDR3 DNA reads as TGTGCCAGCAGCTTAAGGCGTGAAGCGGCTGGCTACACCTTC.

This sequence joins TRBV4-1 and TRBJ2-7; 9 positions agree with TRBD2. CDR3 size: 14 residues. Germline assignment: CDR1 MGHRA and CDR2 YSYEKL. V was pared by 1 base and J by 4 bases, with 2 bases of the junction left unmatched. This CDR3 is CASSQGGGAYEQYF. DNA for the CDR3: TGCGCCAGCAGCCAAGGCGGGGGGGCGTACGAGCAGTACTTC.

The genes are TRBV6-5 and TRBJ2-1; 11 bases are a match to TRBD2. Germline CDR1 reads MNHEY; CDR2 reads SVGAGI. This CDR3 has 13 amino acids. J was trimmed by 10 bases and V by 8 bases; bases with no gene match: 7. In DNA, the CDR3 is TGTGCCAGCGGGTTAGCGGGAGGGCGGGAGCAGTTCTTC. This translates into CASGLAGGREQFF.

This chain links TRBV7-2 with TRBJ1-3; TRBD1 agrees at 7 bases. This CDR3 is built from 15 residues. The trim removed 5 bases at V and 4 bases at J, leaving 8 bases unmatched. Germline-derived CDR1 and CDR2 are SGHTA and FQGNSA. CDR3 sequence reads: CASSLTGTVGNTIYF. The CDR3 DNA follows: TGTGCCAGCAGCCTAACCGGGACAGTCGGAAACACCATATATTTT. Using reference TRBV7-2 and TRBJ1-3 for the parts outside the CDR3, the full variable domain is GAGVSQSPSNKVTEKGKDVELRCDPISGHTALYWYRQSLGQGLEFLIYFQGNSAPDKSGLPSDRFSAERTGGSVSTLTIQRTQQEDSAVYLCASSLTGTVGNTIYFGEGSWLTVV.

V gene TRBV7-3 combines with J gene TRBJ2-2; a possible D gene is TRBD2 (5 bases). The V end lost 2 bases, the J end lost 7 bases, and 11 bases lay between the germline ends. Germline CDR1 and CDR2: SGHTA and FQGTGA. The CDR3 loop spans 14 amino acids. CDR3 protein: CASSLGVAIGELFF. DNA of the CDR3: TGTGCCAGCAGCTTAGGGGTAGCGATCGGGGAGCTGTTTTTT. The complete variable domain, with remaining parts taken from reference TRBV7-3 and TRBJ2-2, reads GAGVSQTPSNKVTEKGKYVELRCDPISGHTALYWYRQSLGQGPEFLIYFQGTGAADDSGLPNDRFFAVRPEGSVSTLKIQRTERGDSAVYLCASSLGVAIGELFFGEGSRLTVL.

This clone was counted a single time. The rearrangement links TRBV5-4 to TRBJ2-5; D perhaps matches TRBD1 (5 bases). The CDR3 length is 16 residues. With 3 bases removed from V and 5 bases from J, the gap between germline ends came to 20 bases. Germline-derived CDR1 and CDR2 are SGHNT and YYREEE (reference sequence). The CDR3 nucleotides are TGTGCCAGCAGCTCCCGTGCAGGGTCAGTCGGGGAGACCCAGTACTTC. This encodes CASSSRAGSVGETQYF.

This clone was detected once. The chain links TRBV2 to TRBJ2-1, with D unresolved. Germline CDR1 and CDR2: SNHLY and FYNNEI. The CDR3 consists of 12 residues. Trimming cost V 7 bases and J 5 bases, with 9 bases left between them. The CDR3 is CASKSRDNEQFF. Written as DNA, the CDR3 is TGTGCCAGCAAAAGTCGAGACAATGAGCAGTTCTTC.